This T cell receptor beta chain was sequenced for a study of cytomegalovirus exposure and HLA in healthy donors. TCRdb's copy holds only in-frame clones and misses some; the assay was immunoSEQ multiplex PCR. This sample yields tens of thousands of clones, of which roughly 94% are seen a single time; about 1.6% belongs to the top ten. Trimming took 3 bases from V and 4 from J, leaving 6 bases between them. Germline CDR1 and CDR2: MDHEN and SYDVKM. The CDR3 extends over 12 amino acids. The chain employs TRBV28 and TRBJ1-2, with D unclear. The clonotype originates from a man between 18 and 35 years old in good health and CMV-seropositive. Source material: PBMCs. CDR3 sequence: CASSFGLYGYTF. CDR3 nucleotides: TGTGCCAGCAGTTTTGGACTCTATGGCTACACCTTC.